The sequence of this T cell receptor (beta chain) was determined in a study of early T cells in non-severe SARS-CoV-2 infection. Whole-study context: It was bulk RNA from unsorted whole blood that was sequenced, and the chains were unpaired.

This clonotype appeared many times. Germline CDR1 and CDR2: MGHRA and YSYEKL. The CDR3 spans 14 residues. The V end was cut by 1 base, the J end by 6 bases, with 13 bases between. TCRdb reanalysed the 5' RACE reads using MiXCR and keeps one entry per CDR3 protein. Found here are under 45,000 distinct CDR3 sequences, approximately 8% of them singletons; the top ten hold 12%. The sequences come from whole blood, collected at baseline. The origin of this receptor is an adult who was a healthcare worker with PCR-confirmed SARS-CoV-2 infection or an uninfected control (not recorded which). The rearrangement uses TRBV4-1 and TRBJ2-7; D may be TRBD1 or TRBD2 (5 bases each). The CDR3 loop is CASSQGLVGAEQYF. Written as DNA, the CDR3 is TGCGCCAGCAGCCAAGGCCTCGTCGGGGCCGAGCAGTACTTC.